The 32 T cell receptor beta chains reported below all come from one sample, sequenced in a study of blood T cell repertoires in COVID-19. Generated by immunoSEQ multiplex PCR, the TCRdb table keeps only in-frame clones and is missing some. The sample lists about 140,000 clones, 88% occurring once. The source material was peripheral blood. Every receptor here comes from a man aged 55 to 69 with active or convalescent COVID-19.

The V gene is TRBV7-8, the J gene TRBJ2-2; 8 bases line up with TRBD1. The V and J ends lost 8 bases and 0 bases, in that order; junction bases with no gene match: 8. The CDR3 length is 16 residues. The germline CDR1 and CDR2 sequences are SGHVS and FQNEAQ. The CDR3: CASPRLQGANTGELFF. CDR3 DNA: TGTGCCAGCCCCAGATTACAGGGGGCGAACACCGGGGAGCTGTTTTTT.

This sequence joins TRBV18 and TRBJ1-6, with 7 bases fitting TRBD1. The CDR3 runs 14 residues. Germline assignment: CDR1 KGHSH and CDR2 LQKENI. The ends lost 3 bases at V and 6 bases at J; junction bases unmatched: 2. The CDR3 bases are TGTGCCAGCTCACCGAGACAGGGTAATTCACCCCTCCACTTT. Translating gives CASSPRQGNSPLHF.

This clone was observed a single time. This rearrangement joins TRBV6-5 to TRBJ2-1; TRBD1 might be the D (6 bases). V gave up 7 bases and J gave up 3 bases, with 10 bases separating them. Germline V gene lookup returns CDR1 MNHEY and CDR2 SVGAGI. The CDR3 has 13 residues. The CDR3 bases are TGTGCCAGCAACCCGGACAGCTACAATGAGCAGTTCTTC. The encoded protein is CASNPDSYNEQFF.

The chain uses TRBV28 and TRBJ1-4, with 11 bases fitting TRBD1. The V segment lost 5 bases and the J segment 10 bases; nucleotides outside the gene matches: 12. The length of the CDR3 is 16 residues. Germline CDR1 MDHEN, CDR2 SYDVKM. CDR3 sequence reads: CASSLGQGARLGKLFF. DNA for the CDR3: TGTGCCAGCAGTCTCGGACAGGGGGCGCGGCTGGGAAAACTGTTTTTT.

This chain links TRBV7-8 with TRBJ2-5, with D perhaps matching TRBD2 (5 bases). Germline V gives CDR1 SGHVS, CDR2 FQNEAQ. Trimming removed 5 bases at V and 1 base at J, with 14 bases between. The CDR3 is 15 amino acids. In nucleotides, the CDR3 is TGTGCCAGCAGCCCTCTCTCCGGGGTCCAAGAGACCCAGTACTTC. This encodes CASSPLSGVQETQYF.

Here the CDR3 reads CASSQANQPQHF. The CDR3 DNA reads as TGTGCCAGCAGCCAGGCAAATCAGCCCCAGCATTTT. The rearrangement uses TRBV5-8 and TRBJ1-5, with D unresolved. Trimming cost V 4 bases and J 4 bases, with 6 bases left between them. Germline CDR1 is SGHTS and CDR2 is YDEGEE. The CDR3 is 12 amino acids.

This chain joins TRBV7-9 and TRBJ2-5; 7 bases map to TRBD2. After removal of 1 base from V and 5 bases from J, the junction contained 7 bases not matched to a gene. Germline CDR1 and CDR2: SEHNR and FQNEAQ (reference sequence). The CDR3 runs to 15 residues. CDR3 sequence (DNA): TGTGCCAGCAGCTTAGGAGTAGGGAGGGAGGAGACCCAGTACTTC. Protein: CASSLGVGREETQYF.

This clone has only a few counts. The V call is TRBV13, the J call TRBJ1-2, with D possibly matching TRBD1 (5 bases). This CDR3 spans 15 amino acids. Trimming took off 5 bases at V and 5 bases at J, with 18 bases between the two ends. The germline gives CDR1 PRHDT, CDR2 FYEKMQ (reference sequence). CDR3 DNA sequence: TGTGCCAGCAGCGATAATGGGGGGATCGGGTATGGCTACACCTTC. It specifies CASSDNGGIGYGYTF. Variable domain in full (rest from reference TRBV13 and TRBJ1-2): AAGVIQSPRHLIKEKRETATLKCYPIPRHDTVYWYQQGPGQDPQFLISFYEKMQSDKGSIPDRFSAQQFSDYHSELNMSSLELGDSALYFCASSDNGGIGYGYTFGSGTRLTVV.

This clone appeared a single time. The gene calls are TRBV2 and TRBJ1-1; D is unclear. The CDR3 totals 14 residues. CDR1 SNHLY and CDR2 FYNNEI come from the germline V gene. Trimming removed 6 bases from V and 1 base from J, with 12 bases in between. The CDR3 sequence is CASSPGLKNTEAFF. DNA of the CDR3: TGTGCCAGCAGCCCCGGACTGAAGAACACTGAAGCTTTCTTT.

CDR3 sequence reads: CASTQDRGLNEQYF. The CDR3 DNA reads TGCGCCAGCACCCAGGACAGGGGGCTTAACGAGCAGTACTTC. The J gene is TRBJ2-7, the V gene TRBV23-1, with TRBD1 matching 11 bases. TRBV23-1 is treated as an ORF (open reading frame) with a function not yet certain. CDR3 length: 14 residues. V lost 7 bases and J lost 5; bases outside the gene matches: 7.

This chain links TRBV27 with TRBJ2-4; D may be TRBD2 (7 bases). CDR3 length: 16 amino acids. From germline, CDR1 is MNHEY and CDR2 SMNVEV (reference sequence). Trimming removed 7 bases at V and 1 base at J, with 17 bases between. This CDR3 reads CASTDRGALAKNIQYF. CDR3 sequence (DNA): TGTGCCAGCACCGATCGGGGGGCGCTGGCCAAAAACATTCAGTACTTC.

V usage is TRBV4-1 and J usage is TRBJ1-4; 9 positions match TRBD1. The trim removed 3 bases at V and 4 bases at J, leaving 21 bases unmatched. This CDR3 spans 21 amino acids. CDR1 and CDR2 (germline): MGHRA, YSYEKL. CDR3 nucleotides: TGCGCCAGCAGCCATCCACGAGGACAGGGGCGCTTTTTACCCGATAATGAAAAACTGTTTTTT. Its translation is CASSHPRGQGRFLPDNEKLFF.

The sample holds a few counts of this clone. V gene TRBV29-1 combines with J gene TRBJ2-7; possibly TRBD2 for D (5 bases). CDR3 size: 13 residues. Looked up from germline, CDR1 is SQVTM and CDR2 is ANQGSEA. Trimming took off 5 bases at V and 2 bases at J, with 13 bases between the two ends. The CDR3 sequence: CSVRRPPAYEQYF. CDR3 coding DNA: TGCAGCGTTCGGAGGCCCCCCGCCTACGAGCAGTACTTC.

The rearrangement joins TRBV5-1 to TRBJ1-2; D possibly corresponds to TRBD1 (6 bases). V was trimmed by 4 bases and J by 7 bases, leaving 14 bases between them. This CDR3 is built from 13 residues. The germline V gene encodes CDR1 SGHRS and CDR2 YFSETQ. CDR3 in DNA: TGCGCCAGCAGCCGACGGGACATGTCTGGCTACACCTTC. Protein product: CASSRRDMSGYTF.

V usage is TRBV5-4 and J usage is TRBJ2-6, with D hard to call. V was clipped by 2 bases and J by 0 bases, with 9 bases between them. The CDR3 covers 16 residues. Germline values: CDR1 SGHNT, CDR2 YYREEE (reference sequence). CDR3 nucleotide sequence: TGTGCCAGCAGCTTTACTTCTAGCTCTGGGGCCAACGTCCTGACTTTC. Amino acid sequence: CASSFTSSSGANVLTF.

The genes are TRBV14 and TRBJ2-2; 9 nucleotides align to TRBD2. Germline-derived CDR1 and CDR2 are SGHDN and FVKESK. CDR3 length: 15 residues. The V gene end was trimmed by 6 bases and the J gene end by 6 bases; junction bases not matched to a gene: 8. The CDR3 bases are TGTGCCAGCAGTCCTGTGGTAGCGGGAGCCGGGGAGCTGTTTTTT. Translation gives CASSPVVAGAGELFF.

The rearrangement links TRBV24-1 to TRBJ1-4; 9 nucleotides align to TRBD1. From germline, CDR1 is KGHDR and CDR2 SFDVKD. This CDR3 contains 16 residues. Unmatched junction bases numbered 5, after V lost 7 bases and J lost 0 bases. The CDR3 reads CATSPGQGTTNEKLFF. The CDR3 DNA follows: TGTGCCACCAGCCCGGGACAGGGAACAACTAATGAAAAACTGTTTTTT.

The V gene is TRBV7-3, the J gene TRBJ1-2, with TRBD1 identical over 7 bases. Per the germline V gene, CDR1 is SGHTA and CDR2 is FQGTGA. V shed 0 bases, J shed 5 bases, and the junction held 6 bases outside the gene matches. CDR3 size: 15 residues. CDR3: CASSLTGGGLYGYTF. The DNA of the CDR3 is TGTGCCAGCAGCTTAACAGGGGGCGGTTTGTATGGCTACACCTTC.

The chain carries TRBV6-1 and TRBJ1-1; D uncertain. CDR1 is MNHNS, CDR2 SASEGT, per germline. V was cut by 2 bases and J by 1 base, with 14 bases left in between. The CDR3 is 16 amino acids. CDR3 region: CASSEREGWGNTEAFF. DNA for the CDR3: TGTGCCAGCAGTGAACGGGAGGGATGGGGGAACACTGAAGCTTTCTTT.

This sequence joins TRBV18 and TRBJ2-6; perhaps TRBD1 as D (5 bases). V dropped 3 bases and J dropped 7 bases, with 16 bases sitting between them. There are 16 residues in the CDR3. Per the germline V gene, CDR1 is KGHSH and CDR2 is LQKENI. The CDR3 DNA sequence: TGTGCCAGCTCACCGGGGCTCGGAGTCGGAGCCAACGTCCTGACTTTC. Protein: CASSPGLGVGANVLTF.

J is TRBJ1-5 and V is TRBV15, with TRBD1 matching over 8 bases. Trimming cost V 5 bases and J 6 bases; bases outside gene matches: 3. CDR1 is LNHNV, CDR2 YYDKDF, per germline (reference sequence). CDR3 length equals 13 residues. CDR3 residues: CATSGQGLQPQHF. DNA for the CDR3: TGTGCCACCAGCGGACAGGGACTTCAGCCCCAGCATTTT.

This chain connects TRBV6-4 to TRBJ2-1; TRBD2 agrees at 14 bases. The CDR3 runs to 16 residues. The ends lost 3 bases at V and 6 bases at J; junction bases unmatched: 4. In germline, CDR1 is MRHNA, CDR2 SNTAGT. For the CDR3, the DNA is TGTGCCAGCAGTGAGTCCGGGACTAGCGGGAGCAATGAGCAGTTCTTC. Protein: CASSESGTSGSNEQFF.

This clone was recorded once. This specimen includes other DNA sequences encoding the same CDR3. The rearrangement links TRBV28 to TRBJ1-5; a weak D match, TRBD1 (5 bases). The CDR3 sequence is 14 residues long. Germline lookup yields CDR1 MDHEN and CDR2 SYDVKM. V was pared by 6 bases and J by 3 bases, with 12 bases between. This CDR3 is CASRSQGNNQPQHF. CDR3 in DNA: TGTGCCAGCAGATCCCAGGGAAACAATCAGCCCCAGCATTTT.

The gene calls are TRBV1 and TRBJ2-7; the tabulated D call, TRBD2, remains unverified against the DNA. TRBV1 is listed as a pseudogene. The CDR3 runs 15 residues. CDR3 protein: CTSSHRPGLSYEQYF. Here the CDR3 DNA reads TGCACCAGCAGCCACCGACCGGGACTGAGCTACGAGCAGTACTTC.

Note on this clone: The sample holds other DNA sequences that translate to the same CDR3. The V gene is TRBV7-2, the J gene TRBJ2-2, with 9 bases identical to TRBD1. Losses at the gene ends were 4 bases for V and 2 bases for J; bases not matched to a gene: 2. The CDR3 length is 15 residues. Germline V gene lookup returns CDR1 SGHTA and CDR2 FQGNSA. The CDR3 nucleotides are TGTGCCAGCAGCTCGACAGGGGGTAACACCGGGGAGCTGTTTTTT. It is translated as CASSSTGGNTGELFF.

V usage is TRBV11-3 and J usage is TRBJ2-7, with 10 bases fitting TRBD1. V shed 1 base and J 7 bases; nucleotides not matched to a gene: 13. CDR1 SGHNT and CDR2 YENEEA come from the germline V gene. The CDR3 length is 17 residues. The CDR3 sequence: CASSLARPRQGAGEQYF. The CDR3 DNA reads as TGTGCCAGCAGCTTAGCCCGCCCACGACAGGGGGCAGGGGAGCAGTACTTC.

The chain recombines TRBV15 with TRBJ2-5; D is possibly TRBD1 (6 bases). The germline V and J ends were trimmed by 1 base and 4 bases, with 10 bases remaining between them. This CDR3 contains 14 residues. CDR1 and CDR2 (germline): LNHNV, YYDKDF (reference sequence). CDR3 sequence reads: CATSRVQGRETQYF. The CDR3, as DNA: TGTGCCACCAGCAGAGTCCAGGGGCGAGAGACCCAGTACTTC.

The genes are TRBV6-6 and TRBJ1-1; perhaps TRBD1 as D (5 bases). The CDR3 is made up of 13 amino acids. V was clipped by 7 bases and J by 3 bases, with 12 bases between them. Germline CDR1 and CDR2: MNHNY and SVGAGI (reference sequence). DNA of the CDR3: TGTGCCAGCACCTGGGGGAGGCACACTGAAGCTTTCTTT. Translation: CASTWGRHTEAFF.

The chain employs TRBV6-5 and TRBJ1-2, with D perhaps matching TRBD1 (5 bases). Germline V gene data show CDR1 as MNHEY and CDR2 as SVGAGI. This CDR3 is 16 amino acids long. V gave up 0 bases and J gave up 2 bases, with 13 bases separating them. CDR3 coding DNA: TGTGCCAGCAGTTACTCGATGTGGGGCGCAAACTATGGCTACACCTTC. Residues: CASSYSMWGANYGYTF.

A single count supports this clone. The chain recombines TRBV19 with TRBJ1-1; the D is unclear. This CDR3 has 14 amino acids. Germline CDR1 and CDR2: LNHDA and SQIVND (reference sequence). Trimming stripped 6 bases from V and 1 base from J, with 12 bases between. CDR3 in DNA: TGTGCCAGTAGGCTATCGTCAGGGAACACTGAAGCTTTCTTT. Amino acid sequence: CASRLSSGNTEAFF.

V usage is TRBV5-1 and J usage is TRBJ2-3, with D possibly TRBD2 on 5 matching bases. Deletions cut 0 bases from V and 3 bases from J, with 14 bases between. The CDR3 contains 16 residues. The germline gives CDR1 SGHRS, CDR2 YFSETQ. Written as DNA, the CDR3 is TGCGCCAGCAGCTTGGGGGTCCAGCGGACTACAGATACGCAGTATTTT. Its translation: CASSLGVQRTTDTQYF.

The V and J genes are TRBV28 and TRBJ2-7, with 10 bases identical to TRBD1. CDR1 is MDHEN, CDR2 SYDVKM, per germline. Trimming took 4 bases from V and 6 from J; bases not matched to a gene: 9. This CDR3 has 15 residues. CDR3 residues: CASSSPGQGEFEQYF. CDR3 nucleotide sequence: TGTGCCAGCAGTTCGCCCGGACAGGGGGAGTTCGAGCAGTACTTC.